This T cell receptor beta chain derives from a study of blood T cell repertoires in COVID-19. Study-level information: PBMCs, B-cell-depleted T cells, or T cells provided the cDNA or gDNA that made up the material.

Regarding this clone: A read error may account for a junction end that differs from germline.

The germline CDR1 and CDR2 sequences are SGHRS and YFSETQ. The CDR3 loop spans 16 amino acids. Recovery among Cohort 3 donors was established by two negative PCRs, clearance, or symptom resolution. Some clones are missing from TCRdb's copy, which holds only in-frame ones; the method was immunoSEQ multiplex PCR. The table shows about 160,000 clones, with roughly 84% occurring only once. The clonotype originates from a man in his 60s who had recovered from COVID-19. This chain uses TRBV5-1 with TRBJ1-2, with TRBD1 matching over 10 bases. The sequenced sample consisted of PBMCs or T cells enriched from blood (not recorded which). The DNA of the CDR3 is TGCGTCAGCAGCTTGGCACCGACAGGGGGCTTCAATGGCTACACCTTC. Residues: CVSSLAPTGGFNGYTF.